These 31 T cell receptor beta chains were all obtained from the same sample, sequenced in a study of OX40 agonist ivuxolimab in advanced cancers. Clones were read by immunoSEQ multiplex PCR, and TCRdb kept only the in-frame ones, dropping some. The table records fewer than 35,000 clones, around nine tenths of them present only once. The specimen comprised CD4+ or CD8+ T cells sorted from blood, sampled in a trial of the OX40 agonist ivuxolimab. Source of these receptors: an adult with an advanced solid tumor such as melanoma, head and neck, liver or kidney cancer.

The chain recombines TRBV10-3 with TRBJ2-7; maybe TRBD2 (6 bases). Germline lookup yields CDR1 ENHRY and CDR2 SYGVKD. The CDR3 totals 14 residues. V shed 5 bases and J shed 5 bases, with 16 bases lying between them. The DNA for the CDR3 is TGTGCCATCAGTCCGGGACTCCAGTCCCACGAGCAGTACTTC. Its translation is CAISPGLQSHEQYF.

The chain carries TRBV27 and TRBJ2-3, with 12 bases aligning to TRBD2. With V trimmed by 4 bases and J by 5 bases, 4 bases remained unmatched. Germline CDR1 reads MNHEY; CDR2 reads SMNVEV (reference sequence). This CDR3 is built from 15 residues. In DNA form, the CDR3 reads TGTGCCAGCAGTTCTAGCGGGGGGGCTGGAGATACGCAGTATTTT. This translates into CASSSSGGAGDTQYF.

The rearrangement links TRBV4-1 to TRBJ2-1, with TRBD2 as a possible D gene (6 bases). Between the trimmed V and J ends, which lost 2 bases and 1 base, there was a span of 12 bases. The CDR3 extends over 16 amino acids. Germline assignment: CDR1 MGHRA and CDR2 YSYEKL. CDR3 protein: CASSQSGTGSYNEQFF. CDR3 coding DNA: TGCGCCAGCAGCCAATCCGGGACTGGATCCTACAATGAGCAGTTCTTC.

The V and J genes are TRBV27 and TRBJ2-7, with TRBD1 identical over 10 bases. The CDR3 extends over 14 amino acids. Germline V CDR1 and CDR2: MNHEY, SMNVEV (reference sequence). With 3 bases clipped from V and 4 bases from J, the junction kept 3 bases outside the gene matches. The CDR3 loop reads CASSFGTGEYEQYF. The DNA of the CDR3 is TGTGCCAGCAGTTTCGGGACAGGGGAGTACGAGCAGTACTTC.

V usage is TRBV9 and J usage is TRBJ1-1, with TRBD1 identical over 7 bases. Looked up from germline, CDR1 is SGDLS and CDR2 is YYNGEE. The V gene end was trimmed by 1 base and the J gene end by 6 bases; junction bases not matched to a gene: 9. This CDR3 contains 15 residues. The CDR3: CASSVTAGGSAEAFF. The CDR3 DNA is TGTGCCAGCAGCGTAACCGCAGGGGGTTCGGCTGAAGCTTTCTTT.

The rearrangement joins TRBV19 to TRBJ1-5; tentative D call: TRBD1 (5 bases). Germline lookup yields CDR1 LNHDA and CDR2 SQIVND (reference sequence). The CDR3 is 13 amino acids. Trimming left V 6 bases short and J 6 bases short, with 12 bases between. DNA of the CDR3: TGTGCCAGTAGCCCTGGGGGGATTCAGCCCCAGCATTTT. Translated: CASSPGGIQPQHF.

Notes on this clone: It is unclear where the CDR3 begins or ends on the DNA, so no DNA is shown, and the CDR3 is as TCRdb lists it. The chain recombines TRBV7-9 with TRBJ1-2; no check of the table's D call, TRBD1, against the DNA was made. Germline V gene data show CDR1 as SEHNR and CDR2 as FQNEAQ (reference sequence). Inclusive of both ends, the CDR3 amounts to 14 amino acids. CDR3: CASSFGQGLGGYTF.

This rearrangement joins TRBV19 to TRBJ2-3; TRBD1 matches 9 bases. Germline V gene sequence: CDR1 LNHDA, CDR2 SQIVND (reference sequence). The CDR3 runs to 15 residues. V dropped 3 bases and J dropped 5; count of bases not matched to a gene: 6. CDR3 DNA sequence: TGTGCCAGTAGTATGGTACAGGGGGCTATAGATACGCAGTATTTT. Its translation: CASSMVQGAIDTQYF.

In this sample, this clone turned up once. J is TRBJ2-5 and V is TRBV4-1, with 10 bases aligning to TRBD1. The V and J ends lost 8 bases and 4 bases, in that order; junction bases with no gene match: 13. Looked up from germline, CDR1 is MGHRA and CDR2 is YSYEKL. The CDR3 spans 16 residues. The CDR3 reads CASRTGQGDVGETQYF. Here the CDR3 DNA reads TGCGCCAGCCGGACCGGACAGGGGGATGTGGGAGAGACCCAGTACTTC.

This clone was counted between two and nine times. The CDR3 nucleotides read TGTGCCAGCAGTTCTAGCGGCACCGGGGAGCTGTTTTTT. Translation: CASSSSGTGELFF. The chain couples TRBV28 to TRBJ2-2, with 7 nucleotides matching TRBD2. The germline V gene has CDR1 MDHEN and CDR2 SYDVKM. The CDR3 totals 13 residues. V shed 4 bases and J 4 bases; nucleotides not matched to a gene: 0.

This sequence joins TRBV21-1 and TRBJ1-1; the table's D gene call, TRBD1, was not cross checked with the DNA. TRBV21-1 is listed as a pseudogene. This CDR3 contains 16 residues. CDR3: CASSKTSGTVNTEAFF. The DNA for the CDR3 is TGTGCCAGCAGCAAAACTTCCGGGACAGTCAACACTGAAGCTTTCTTT.

V gene TRBV6-6 combines with J gene TRBJ1-1; D call uncertain. V lost 0 bases, J lost 0 bases, and 8 bases lay in between. CDR3 length: 15 residues. Germline assignment: CDR1 MNHNY and CDR2 SVGAGI (reference sequence). The chain's CDR3 is CASSYSAGMNTEAFF. The CDR3 region has the DNA TGTGCCAGCAGTTACTCGGCAGGCATGAACACTGAAGCTTTCTTT.

The count of this clone is one. The chain is built from TRBV13 and TRBJ2-7, with 11 bases fitting TRBD1. The CDR3 is 17 residues long. Trimming removed 0 bases from V and 1 base from J; junction bases left unmatched: 5. CDR1 is PRHDT, CDR2 FYEKMQ, per germline (reference sequence). CDR3 amino acids: CASSLGPGQGVSYEQYF. The CDR3 DNA is TGTGCCAGCAGCTTAGGACCGGGACAGGGGGTTTCCTACGAGCAGTACTTC. The complete variable domain, with remaining parts taken from reference TRBV13 and TRBJ2-7, reads AAGVIQSPRHLIKEKRETATLKCYPIPRHDTVYWYQQGPGQDPQFLISFYEKMQSDKGSIPDRFSAQQFSDYHSELNMSSLELGDSALYFCASSLGPGQGVSYEQYFGPGTRLTVT.

This chain uses TRBV15 with TRBJ2-1; D gene unclear. This CDR3 region has 13 residues. Trimming stripped 5 bases from V and 6 bases from J, with 11 bases between. The V gene's germline CDR1 is LNHNV and CDR2 YYDKDF (reference sequence). CDR3 loop: CATSGNLGNEQFF. The CDR3 coding sequence is TGTGCCACCAGCGGCAACCTGGGCAATGAGCAGTTCTTC.

The rearrangement uses TRBV7-8 and TRBJ2-7, with D uncertain. V shed 6 bases and J shed 7 bases, with 10 bases lying between them. Germline CDR1 and CDR2: SGHVS and FQNEAQ. The CDR3 extends over 11 amino acids. The CDR3 bases are TGTGCCAGCAGTGGTTCCAAGGAGCAGTACTTC. Protein: CASSGSKEQYF.

V usage is TRBV21-1 and J usage is TRBJ2-5. TRBV21-1 is a pseudogene. The CDR3 is made up of 19 amino acids. The CDR3 loop reads CASGNAQQQRGRDQETQYF. DNA of the CDR3: TGTGCCAGCGGCAACGCACAGCAGCAAAGAGGCAGAGACCAAGAGACCCAGTACTTC.

The gene calls are TRBV6-6 and TRBJ2-2, with D tentatively TRBD1 (7 bases). V was shortened by 0 bases and J by 7 bases, with 15 bases between the two germline ends. The CDR3 is 16 residues long. Looked up from germline, CDR1 is MNHNY and CDR2 is SVGAGI (reference sequence). CDR3 coding DNA: TGTGCCAGCAGTTACTCCGCAGGGGGAGGTAACGGGGAGCTGTTTTTT. Translation gives CASSYSAGGGNGELFF.

This clone was picked up one time. Other nucleotide sequences from this sample produce the same CDR3. V usage is TRBV4-1 and J usage is TRBJ2-7; D is unclear. The CDR3 covers 14 residues. Germline V gene lookup returns CDR1 MGHRA and CDR2 YSYEKL. V was pared by 1 base and J by 2 bases, with 9 bases between. The CDR3 loop reads CASSQVEGAYEQYF. For the CDR3, the DNA is TGCGCCAGCAGCCAAGTAGAAGGCGCCTACGAGCAGTACTTC.

The chain carries TRBV6-6 and TRBJ1-2; TRBD1 might be the D (6 bases). Germline-derived CDR1 and CDR2 are MNHNY and SVGAGI (reference sequence). V was cut by 3 bases and J by 5 bases, with 16 bases left in between. CDR3 length equals 15 residues. CDR3 protein: CASSYILDSSYGYTF. The CDR3 nucleotides are TGTGCCAGCAGTTATATCTTGGACAGTTCATATGGCTACACCTTC.

V usage is TRBV7-8 and J usage is TRBJ2-5; D not resolved. The CDR3 loop spans 14 amino acids. Between the trimmed V and J ends, which lost 1 base and 4 bases, there was a span of 10 bases. Germline lookup yields CDR1 SGHVS and CDR2 FQNEAQ. CDR3 DNA sequence: TGTGCCAGCAGCTTAGTACGGACCACAGAGACCCAGTACTTC. The encoded protein is CASSLVRTTETQYF. Together with reference TRBV7-8 and TRBJ2-5, the CDR3 gives the full variable domain: GAGVSQSPRYKVAKRGQDVALRCDPISGHVSLFWYQQALGQGPEFLTYFQNEAQLDKSGLPSDRFFAERPEGSVSTLKIQRTQQEDSAVYLCASSLVRTTETQYFGPGTRLLVL.

The chain carries TRBV30 and TRBJ2-7; D not certain. V lost 0 bases and J 1 base, leaving 4 bases between the germline ends. CDR1 GTSNPN and CDR2 SVGIG come from the germline V gene (reference sequence). The CDR3 covers 12 residues. DNA of the CDR3: TGTGCCTGGAGTGTAGGATCCTACGAGCAGTACTTC. Amino acids: CAWSVGSYEQYF.

This sequence joins TRBV4-1 and TRBJ2-7; possible D gene TRBD1, 6 bases. The V and J ends lost 1 base and 0 bases respectively, with 7 bases between them. CDR1 MGHRA and CDR2 YSYEKL come from the germline V gene. This CDR3 contains 14 residues. The CDR3: CASSQVQGSYEQYF. For the CDR3, the DNA is TGCGCCAGCAGCCAAGTACAGGGCTCCTACGAGCAGTACTTC.

J is TRBJ2-1 and V is TRBV7-8; D gene uncertain. CDR1 is SGHVS and CDR2 is FQNEAQ in the germline V gene. V was cut by 0 bases and J by 6 bases, with 12 bases left in between. There are 15 residues in the CDR3. The CDR3 nucleotides are TGTGCCAGCAGCTTAGCGTATAGGTCCGGCAATGAGCAGTTCTTC. This sequence encodes CASSLAYRSGNEQFF. Combining the CDR3 with reference TRBV7-8 and TRBJ2-1 gives the whole variable domain GAGVSQSPRYKVAKRGQDVALRCDPISGHVSLFWYQQALGQGPEFLTYFQNEAQLDKSGLPSDRFFAERPEGSVSTLKIQRTQQEDSAVYLCASSLAYRSGNEQFFGPGTRLTVL.

V usage is TRBV5-8 and J usage is TRBJ2-7; no clear D. CDR1 is SGHTS, CDR2 YDEGEE, per germline. The CDR3 totals 8 residues. The V end lost 7 bases, the J end lost 7 bases, and 3 bases lay between the germline ends. CDR3 protein: CASPEQYF. The CDR3 nucleotides read TGTGCCAGCCCGGAGCAGTACTTC.

The chain combines TRBV6-4 with TRBJ2-3; D is undetermined. Germline V lookup: CDR1 MRHNA, CDR2 SNTAGT. The CDR3 is 13 amino acids. Trimming stripped 4 bases from V and 2 bases from J, with 7 bases between. The chain's CDR3 is CASSGWSTDTQYF. The CDR3 nucleotides are TGTGCCAGCAGTGGGTGGTCCACAGATACGCAGTATTTT.

V gene TRBV27 combines with J gene TRBJ1-1; D is unresolved. The CDR3 has 12 amino acids. V lost 6 bases and J 6 bases, leaving 11 bases between the germline ends. The germline V gene encodes CDR1 MNHEY and CDR2 SMNVEV (reference sequence). This chain's CDR3 is CASRDRGAEAFF. The CDR3 DNA reads TGTGCCAGCAGGGATCGCGGTGCTGAAGCTTTCTTT.

This chain uses TRBV7-9 with TRBJ2-1, with TRBD2 identical over 8 bases. The CDR3 has 14 residues. Germline-derived CDR1 and CDR2 are SEHNR and FQNEAQ (reference sequence). V shed 5 bases, J shed 15 bases, and the junction held 15 bases outside the gene matches. CDR3 sequence reads: CASSREGSDRRGFF. The CDR3 DNA reads TGTGCCAGCAGCCGGGAGGGGAGCGATCGCCGAGGGTTCTTC.

The chain joins TRBV27 to TRBJ2-1, with D maybe TRBD2 (5 bases). Germline CDR1 reads MNHEY; CDR2 reads SMNVEV (reference sequence). V was cut by 2 bases and J by 12 bases, with 23 bases left in between. This CDR3 region has 16 residues. CDR3: CASSLGGSSLLMGQFF. CDR3 DNA: TGTGCCAGCAGTTTAGGTGGGTCTAGCCTTCTCATGGGGCAGTTCTTC.

This chain links TRBV27 with TRBJ2-7; D may be TRBD1 (5 bases). This CDR3 is 15 amino acids long. CDR1 is MNHEY, CDR2 SMNVEV, per germline (reference sequence). Trimming pared 3 bases from V and 1 base from J, leaving 13 bases between. The CDR3 spells CASSFAPQGSYEQYF. The CDR3 nucleotides are TGTGCCAGCAGTTTCGCCCCCCAGGGATCCTACGAGCAGTACTTC.

The chain couples TRBV2 to TRBJ2-7, with D perhaps given as TRBD1 or TRBD2 (5 bases each). The V and J ends lost 1 base and 0 bases respectively, with 7 bases between them. The CDR3 has 14 residues. Germline V gives CDR1 SNHLY, CDR2 FYNNEI. CDR3 region: CASSEEGSSYEQYF. The CDR3 nucleotides read TGTGCCAGCAGTGAAGAGGGGAGCTCCTACGAGCAGTACTTC. Supplemented by reference TRBV2 and TRBJ2-7, the full variable domain reads EPEVTQTPSHQVTQMGQEVILRCVPISNHLYFYWYRQILGQKVEFLVSFYNNEISEKSEIFDDQFSVERPDGSNFTLKIRSTKLEDSAMYFCASSEEGSSYEQYFGPGTRLTVT.

The chain is built from TRBV4-1 and TRBJ2-7, with 11 bases lining up with TRBD2. The CDR3 covers 16 residues. The ends lost 3 bases at V and 5 bases at J; junction bases unmatched: 9. Germline CDR1 MGHRA, CDR2 YSYEKL. Here the CDR3 reads CASSQATSGRTHEQYF. In DNA form, the CDR3 reads TGCGCCAGCAGCCAGGCAACTAGCGGGAGAACCCACGAGCAGTACTTC.